The 20 T cell receptor beta chains below all came from one sample that was sequenced in a study of identifying expanded T cells in peripheral blood. Here immunoSEQ multiplex PCR was the method, and the copy in TCRdb shows in-frame clones only, minus some. The table records about 76,000 clones, roughly 81% of them present only once. The sequenced sample consisted of blood. The receptor set was obtained from a person aged 18 to 70 in good health.

The chain carries TRBV6-6 and TRBJ1-1, with D unresolved. Germline assignment: CDR1 MNHNY and CDR2 SVGAGI (reference sequence). Trimming took 0 bases from V and 11 from J, leaving 19 bases between them. This CDR3 has 15 residues. The CDR3 loop is CASSYSSGEGPVAFF. The CDR3 bases are TGTGCCAGCAGTTACTCGAGCGGGGAGGGCCCCGTGGCTTTCTTT.

This clone came up once. The chain links TRBV7-6 to TRBJ2-5; D not certain. V was shortened by 1 base and J by 4 bases, with 7 bases between the two germline ends. Per germline, CDR1 SGHVS and CDR2 FNYEAQ. The CDR3 sequence is 13 residues long. The CDR3 reads CASSLDYGETQYF. CDR3 DNA: TGTGCCAGCAGCTTAGATTATGGAGAGACCCAGTACTTC.

The V call is TRBV4-1, the J call TRBJ2-7; 12 bases align to TRBD2. Germline V gives CDR1 MGHRA, CDR2 YSYEKL. The V segment lost 0 bases and the J segment 1 base; nucleotides outside the gene matches: 4. The CDR3 contains 17 residues. The CDR3 DNA is TGCGCCAGCAGCCAAGAGAGTCTAGCGGGAGGGTCCTACGAGCAGTACTTC. Protein: CASSQESLAGGSYEQYF.

This chain links TRBV4-3 with TRBJ1-5, with D tentatively TRBD1 (6 bases). The CDR3 length is 16 residues. Germline V CDR1 and CDR2: LGHNA, YSLEER. Between the trimmed V and J ends, which lost 2 bases and 1 base, there was a span of 12 bases. CDR3 sequence reads: CASSQQTGKSNQPQHF. Here the CDR3 DNA reads TGCGCCAGCAGCCAACAGACAGGTAAAAGCAATCAGCCCCAGCATTTT.

This chain links TRBV4-3 with TRBJ2-1; 8 bases line up with TRBD2. Germline lookup yields CDR1 LGHNA and CDR2 YSLEER. This CDR3 spans 18 amino acids. V dropped 0 bases and J dropped 12; count of bases not matched to a gene: 19. CDR3 amino acids: CASSQEILVSGSRFGQFF. The DNA of the CDR3 is TGCGCCAGCAGCCAAGAGATCCTGGTGAGCGGGAGTCGGTTCGGGCAGTTCTTC.

The rearrangement links TRBV28 to TRBJ1-1, with no clear D. The CDR3 is made up of 15 amino acids. CDR1 is MDHEN and CDR2 is SYDVKM in the germline V gene. V was trimmed by 1 base and J by 5 bases, leaving 14 bases between them. The CDR3 spells CASSLFGLRWTEAFF. DNA for the CDR3: TGTGCCAGCAGTTTATTCGGCCTAAGATGGACTGAAGCTTTCTTT.

V and J are TRBV7-6 and TRBJ2-1, with D possibly TRBD1 on 5 matching bases. This CDR3 comprises 16 residues. CDR1 is SGHVS, CDR2 FNYEAQ, per germline. Trimming removed 5 bases at V and 0 bases at J, with 14 bases between. DNA for the CDR3: TGTGCCAGCAGCAAAGCCGGACAAGCCTCCTACAATGAGCAGTTCTTC. As protein: CASSKAGQASYNEQFF.

This clone has a single count. This rearrangement joins TRBV10-3 to TRBJ2-3; D ambiguous. V shed 7 bases and J shed 4 bases, with 12 bases lying between them. The CDR3 extends over 13 amino acids. In germline, CDR1 is ENHRY, CDR2 SYGVKD. CDR3 amino acids: CAINSGAADTQYF. DNA of the CDR3: TGTGCCATCAACTCTGGTGCGGCAGATACGCAGTATTTT.

In this sample, this clone turned up many times. V is TRBV6-5 and J is TRBJ1-5, with 9 bases lining up with TRBD1. V shed 5 bases, J shed 3 bases, and the junction held 5 bases outside the gene matches. This CDR3 comprises 15 residues. Germline V gives CDR1 MNHEY, CDR2 SVGAGI. CDR3 nucleotide sequence: TGTGCCAGCAGTATGACAGGGGGGTCCAATCAGCCCCAGCATTTT. Translating it yields CASSMTGGSNQPQHF.

This chain connects TRBV27 to TRBJ1-1; D may be TRBD1 (6 bases). This CDR3 comprises 14 residues. The ends were cut back, 4 bases at V and 5 bases at J, with 14 bases in the middle. Germline CDR1 reads MNHEY; CDR2 reads SMNVEV (reference sequence). In DNA, the CDR3 is TGTGCCAGCAGTTGGGGGGCGCAGAGTACTGAAGCTTTCTTT. Protein sequence: CASSWGAQSTEAFF.

The gene calls are TRBV7-9 and TRBJ2-1, with 7 bases fitting TRBD2. This CDR3 contains 18 residues. V was pared by 0 bases and J by 1 base, with 9 bases of the junction left unmatched. Germline assignment: CDR1 SEHNR and CDR2 FQNEAQ (reference sequence). The chain's CDR3 is CASSLAPFWRGSYNEQFF. The CDR3 region has the DNA TGTGCCAGCAGCTTAGCCCCCTTCTGGCGGGGGTCCTACAATGAGCAGTTCTTC.

The chain carries TRBV28 and TRBJ2-2, with 10 bases lining up with TRBD2. This CDR3 comprises 16 residues. The J segment lost 6 bases and the V segment lost 6 bases, leaving 10 bases of the junction unmatched. CDR1 and CDR2 (germline): MDHEN, SYDVKM. CDR3 in amino acids: CASSSIGLAGAGELFF. CDR3 DNA sequence: TGTGCCAGCAGCTCGATCGGGCTAGCGGGAGCCGGGGAGCTGTTTTTT.

The gene calls are TRBV7-3 and TRBJ2-6; no clear D. Germline V lookup: CDR1 SGHTA, CDR2 FQGTGA. This CDR3 has 18 residues. Trimming pared 1 base from V and 0 bases from J, leaving 13 bases between. The CDR3 DNA reads TGTGCCAGCAGCTTAATGTCGCAGCTACCCTCTGGGGCCAACGTCCTGACTTTC. This sequence encodes CASSLMSQLPSGANVLTF. Together with reference TRBV7-3 and TRBJ2-6, the CDR3 gives the full variable domain: GAGVSQTPSNKVTEKGKYVELRCDPISGHTALYWYRQSLGQGPEFLIYFQGTGAADDSGLPNDRFFAVRPEGSVSTLKIQRTERGDSAVYLCASSLMSQLPSGANVLTFGAGSRLTVL.

This clone is a singleton in its sample. V and J are TRBV19 and TRBJ2-5; TRBD2 might be the D (6 bases). V was trimmed by 3 bases and J by 14 bases, leaving 13 bases between them. This CDR3 comprises 11 residues. The germline CDR1 and CDR2 sequences are LNHDA and SQIVND (reference sequence). CDR3 sequence: CASSMGGWIYF. The CDR3 nucleotides are TGTGCCAGTAGTATGGGGGGATGGATATACTTC.

V is TRBV19 and J is TRBJ1-1; 7 bases are shared with TRBD1. Germline assignment: CDR1 LNHDA and CDR2 SQIVND (reference sequence). The CDR3 sequence is 14 residues long. Losses at the gene ends were 4 bases for V and 1 base for J; bases not matched to a gene: 3. The DNA of the CDR3 is TGTGCCAGTAGTACCCGGACAGGGAACACTGAAGCTTTCTTT. Translation gives CASSTRTGNTEAFF.

The chain combines TRBV9 with TRBJ2-7, with TRBD2 identical over 9 bases. This CDR3 comprises 16 residues. V trimming: 0 bases; J trimming: 4 bases; junction bases outside the gene matches: 8. CDR1 is SGDLS and CDR2 is YYNGEE in the germline V gene. Here the CDR3 DNA reads TGTGCCAGCAGCGTAGAAGGGATTAGCGGGAGATACGAGCAGTACTTC. It codes for CASSVEGISGRYEQYF.

The V gene is TRBV11-2, the J gene TRBJ2-3; 7 bases are shared with TRBD2. CDR3 size: 14 residues. V lost 5 bases and J lost 0; bases outside the gene matches: 2. CDR1 and CDR2 (germline): SGHAT, FQNNGV. Written as DNA, the CDR3 is TGTGCCAGCAGCGCGGGAGTGAGCACAGATACGCAGTATTTT. It is translated as CASSAGVSTDTQYF.

The chain has TRBV5-1 and TRBJ2-5; D is unresolved. This CDR3 comprises 14 residues. Germline loops: CDR1 SGHRS, CDR2 YFSETQ. V was pared by 6 bases and J by 4 bases, with 16 bases between. The CDR3 reads CASTVLSPTETQYF. In nucleotides, the CDR3 is TGCGCCAGCACCGTCCTTAGTCCGACAGAGACCCAGTACTTC.

This chain links TRBV5-4 with TRBJ2-7, with a weak D call TRBD1 (6 bases). From germline, CDR1 is SGHNT and CDR2 YYREEE (reference sequence). The length of the CDR3 is 15 residues. V shed 0 bases and J shed 5 bases, with 15 bases lying between them. CDR3: CASSLDWGHGNEQYF. The DNA for the CDR3 is TGTGCCAGCAGCTTGGACTGGGGACACGGCAACGAGCAGTACTTC.

This clone was seen more than once but under ten times. This sequence joins TRBV28 and TRBJ1-2; a possible D gene is TRBD1 (5 bases). Trimming removed 3 bases at V and 2 bases at J, with 7 bases between. Germline CDR1 reads MDHEN; CDR2 reads SYDVKM. The CDR3 runs to 13 residues. CDR3 coding DNA: TGTGCCAGCAGTTTGGGACGGAACTATGGCTACACCTTC. It is translated as CASSLGRNYGYTF.